The T cell receptor (beta chain) described here comes from a study of blood T cell repertoires in COVID-19. Background on the study: PBMCs, B-cell-depleted T cells, or T cells provided the cDNA or gDNA that made up the material.

Using immunoSEQ multiplex PCR, the repertoire was profiled, and TCRdb retains in-frame clones only, with some absent. Altogether fewer than 200,000 clones are present, roughly nine tenths being singletons, with the ten largest covering roughly 21%. The V end lost 5 bases, the J end lost 8 bases, and 12 bases lay between the germline ends. From germline, CDR1 is LNHDA and CDR2 SQIVND (reference sequence). This CDR3 is built from 12 residues. The gene calls are TRBV19 and TRBJ1-2; possible D gene TRBD1, 6 bases. Input material: peripheral blood. The TCR comes from a man aged 55 to 70 with active or convalescent COVID-19. CDR3 region: CASSVRGRGYTF. The CDR3 DNA follows: TGTGCCAGTAGTGTCAGGGGTCGCGGCTACACCTTC.